This T cell receptor (beta chain) is drawn from a study of radiation and T cells in renal cell carcinoma. CDR3 length equals 14 residues. Trimming shortened V by 3 bases and J by 4 bases, and 11 bases separated the two germline ends. CDR1 and CDR2 from the germline V gene are LNHDA and SQIVND (reference sequence). Time point given: baseline pretreatment blood. As to treatment: 15 Gy SBRT to primary tumor, nephrectomy 4 weeks later. Measured with immunoSEQ multiplex PCR; TCRdb has only the in-frame clones, and not every one. The sample includes about 59,000 clones, more than 60% of them seen just once.

The chain is built from TRBV19 and TRBJ2-3, with D possibly being TRBD2 (6 bases). This sample comprised blood, obtained from a patient whose treatment included radiotherapy and nephrectomy. The receptor's source is a man aged 55 to 70 with renal cell carcinoma. CDR3 in amino acids: CASSISAGPDTQYF. The CDR3 DNA reads TGTGCCAGTAGTATCTCGGCGGGGCCAGATACGCAGTATTTT.